These 3 T cell receptor beta chains originate from one sample sequenced in a study of technical replicates of blood from a handful of donors. This table comes from immunoSEQ multiplex PCR, and its TCRdb copy is limited to in-frame clones, with some not included. This sample has more than 80,000 clones; 95% occur once, and the top ten carry 0.34%. The sample comprised T cells isolated from PBMCs. The source is a human donor in good health.

The V call is TRBV7-6, the J call TRBJ1-1; no clear D gene. Trimming removed 4 bases from V and 8 bases from J, with 14 bases in between. The CDR3 length is 13 residues. Germline CDR1 is SGHVS and CDR2 is FNYEAQ. The CDR3 region has the DNA TGTGCCAGCAGCTACCGACATCTTACAGAAGCTTTCTTT. Translated, it gives CASSYRHLTEAFF.

The rearrangement joins TRBV28 to TRBJ2-7; the match to TRBD2 covers 7 bases. V trimming: 7 bases; J trimming: 2 bases; junction bases outside the gene matches: 11. Germline loops: CDR1 MDHEN, CDR2 SYDVKM. CDR3 length: 15 amino acids. This chain's CDR3 is CASNYGAGAPYEQYF. For the CDR3, the DNA is TGTGCCAGCAACTATGGGGCGGGAGCTCCCTACGAGCAGTACTTC. The full variable domain, with the rest looked up from reference TRBV28 and TRBJ2-7, is DVKVTQSSRYLVKRTGEKVFLECVQDMDHENMFWYRQDPGLGLRLIYFSYDVKMKEKGDIPEGYSVSREKKERFSLILESASTNQTSMYLCASNYGAGAPYEQYFGPGTRLTVT.

CDR3 nucleotide sequence: TGTGCCTGGAGTGGGGGACTAGAGACCTCCTACGAGCAGTACTTC. It codes for CAWSGGLETSYEQYF. V gene TRBV30 combines with J gene TRBJ2-7, with 8 bases fitting TRBD2. V was pared by 1 base and J by 0 bases, with 5 bases of the junction left unmatched. This CDR3 has 15 amino acids. Germline loops: CDR1 GTSNPN, CDR2 SVGIG (reference sequence).